A selection of T cell receptor beta chains follows, all from one sample in a study of T-cell reconstitution after alpha-beta-depleted transplantation in children. TCRdb re-called the PCR reads with MiXCR, one entry per CDR3 protein. The sample has 65,000 to 85,000 distinct CDR3 sequences, approximately 11% seen once. The sample in question was PBMCs, obtained before TCRalphabeta/CD19-depleted stem cell transplant. Receptors originate from a boy between 5 and 17 years old with acute myeloid leukemia, due to receive a stem cell transplant. Each CDR3 is given with its conserved first and last residue. A D gene is named only where the DNA matches it firmly. The size field is filled for only some rows; it gives once, few, many or a size class.

j_call d_call clone_size v_call cdr3_nt cdr3_aa
TRBJ2-5 TRBD1 many TRBV5-6 TGTGCCAGCAGCTCCTACCGGGACAGGGGTGGAGAGACCCAGTACTTC CASSSYRDRGGETQYF
TRBJ2-3 TRBD2 many TRBV10-3 TGTGCCATCAGTGAGACCCCATTAGCGGGGGGGGTGACAGATACGCAGTATTTT CAISETPLAGGVTDTQYF
TRBJ2-3 TRBD2 many TRBV5-1 TGCGCCAGCAGCTTGGCCGGGACTAGCAGCGGCACAGATACGCAGTATTTT CASSLAGTSSGTDTQYF
TRBJ2-1 . many TRBV20-1 TGCAGTGAGGTTGGACTCGGTTATGAGCAGTTCTTC CSEVGLGYEQFF
TRBJ2-7 TRBD2 . TRBV28 TGTGCCAGCAGTCCTCCGGGACTAGCTCCTTACGAGCAGTACTTC CASSPPGLAPYEQYF
TRBJ2-7 . many TRBV7-2 TGTGCCAGCAGCTTAGCTTCCTACTACGAGCAGTACTTC CASSLASYYEQYF
TRBJ1-3 . many TRBV6-1 TGTGCCAGCTTAATCGGCACCAACTCTGGAAACACCATATATTTT CASLIGTNSGNTIYF
TRBJ2-5 . many TRBV5-1 TGCGCCAGCACCTCGAGGAGGGGGCCGGGAGAGACCCAGTACTTC CASTSRRGPGETQYF
TRBJ1-5 TRBD1 many TRBV18 TGTGCCAGCTCATCCCGTTCGGGACAGGGTATCAGTAGCAATCAGCCCCAGCATTTT CASSSRSGQGISSNQPQHF
TRBJ2-7 TRBD2 many TRBV9 TGTGCCAGCAGCGTAGAGAAACTAGCGGGAGGTCGGGAGCAGTACTTC CASSVEKLAGGREQYF
TRBJ1-5 . many TRBV3-1 TGTGCCAGCAGCCAAGCCCCGGGGGGCAATCAGCCCCAGCATTTT CASSQAPGGNQPQHF
TRBJ2-7 TRBD1 . TRBV6-5 TGTGCCAGCAGTTCTAACGGACAGGTTCCCTACGAGCAGTACTTC CASSSNGQVPYEQYF
TRBJ2-1 . many TRBV7-8 TGTGCCAGCAGTCTTAGAGGTGGTGGTGCTAGCTGGAGCTCCTACAATGAGCAGTTCTTC CASSLRGGGASWSSYNEQFF
TRBJ1-1 . few TRBV6-5 TGTGCCAGCAGTTACTCCCGGAACACTGAAGCTTTCTTT CASSYSRNTEAFF
TRBJ2-1 . . TRBV5-4 TGTGCCAGCAGCCCCGGGACCCGCAATGAGCAGTTCTTC CASSPGTRNEQFF